One and the same sample provided the 19 T cell receptor beta chains below, sequenced in a study of OX40 agonist ivuxolimab in advanced cancers. Produced via immunoSEQ multiplex PCR; TCRdb's table is partial and in-frame only. The sample yields 64,000 or so clones, roughly 84% seen once. Sequences were derived from CD4+ or CD8+ T cells sorted from blood, sampled in a trial of the OX40 agonist ivuxolimab. Source of these receptors: an adult with an advanced solid tumor such as melanoma, head and neck, liver or kidney cancer.

The rearrangement joins TRBV5-8 to TRBJ1-2; no firm D call. V was pared by 0 bases and J by 8 bases, with 14 bases between. Germline V gene lookup returns CDR1 SGHTS and CDR2 YDEGEE. The CDR3 spans 14 residues. The CDR3 bases are TGTGCCAGCAGCTTGGCTGGTACTCCTTGGGGCTACACCTTC. It yields the protein CASSLAGTPWGYTF.

The chain is built from TRBV4-1 and TRBJ2-5, with unresolved D. V was shortened by 1 base and J by 5 bases, with 17 bases between the two germline ends. There are 16 residues in the CDR3. Per germline, CDR1 MGHRA and CDR2 YSYEKL. This chain's CDR3 is CASSQVNIGFMETQYF. The CDR3 coding sequence is TGCGCCAGCAGCCAAGTTAATATCGGCTTTATGGAGACCCAGTACTTC.

In this sample, this clone turned up a few times. The chain employs TRBV4-2 and TRBJ1-4, with D uncertain. This CDR3 is 14 amino acids long. Germline CDR1 is LGHNA and CDR2 is YNFKEQ. The ends were cut back, 2 bases at V and 10 bases at J, with 14 bases in the middle. Here the CDR3 DNA reads TGTGCCAGCAGCCAAATCCCTGGAGGTGGAAAACTGTTTTTT. This codes for CASSQIPGGGKLFF.

This clone was observed a single time. The chain's CDR3 is CASSIGSETDEQYF. The CDR3 DNA reads as TGTGCCAGTAGTATAGGTTCGGAAACGGACGAGCAGTACTTC. The rearrangement joins TRBV19 to TRBJ2-7; D gene uncertain. CDR3 size: 14 residues. The germline V gene has CDR1 LNHDA and CDR2 SQIVND (reference sequence). Trimming removed 1 base at V and 5 bases at J, with 12 bases between.

The V and J genes are TRBV18 and TRBJ1-1; D is uncertain. With 0 bases removed from V and 8 bases from J, the gap between germline ends came to 13 bases. The CDR3 length is 14 residues. Germline V gives CDR1 KGHSH, CDR2 LQKENI. DNA of the CDR3: TGTGCCAGCTCACCACCTATAAGAAGACAAGAAGCTTTCTTT. It specifies CASSPPIRRQEAFF.

The CDR3 DNA reads TGCAGTGCTACCCCCGTAGGGCCCCAGTTCTTC. This encodes CSATPVGPQFF. The chain links TRBV20-1 to TRBJ2-1; no definite D call. Germline V CDR1 and CDR2: DFQATT, SNEGSKA (reference sequence). The CDR3 consists of 11 residues. Trimming took off 4 bases at V and 13 bases at J, with 14 bases between the two ends.

This clone appeared a few times. V gene TRBV5-4 combines with J gene TRBJ1-1, with 7 bases matching TRBD1. The CDR3 has 15 amino acids. Germline V gives CDR1 SGHNT, CDR2 YYREEE (reference sequence). V lost 4 bases and J lost 2; bases outside the gene matches: 8. The DNA for the CDR3 is TGTGCCAGCAGCACCCCGACAGGGTCTAACACTGAAGCTTTCTTT. Translating gives CASSTPTGSNTEAFF.

V and J are TRBV20-1 and TRBJ2-1; D gene unclear. V shed 3 bases and J shed 9 bases, with 9 bases lying between them. Germline values: CDR1 DFQATT, CDR2 SNEGSKA (reference sequence). The CDR3 runs 11 residues. The chain's CDR3 is CSARRVGEQFF. DNA for the CDR3: TGCAGTGCTAGGCGAGTTGGTGAGCAGTTCTTC.

The rearrangement joins TRBV5-6 to TRBJ1-6; D gene unclear. Germline CDR1 reads SGHDT; CDR2 reads YYEEEE. The ends were cut back, 0 bases at V and 7 bases at J, with 20 bases in the middle. This CDR3 spans 18 amino acids. The CDR3 sequence: CASSLGPPRTLKNSPLHF. The CDR3 DNA follows: TGTGCCAGCAGCTTGGGGCCGCCGAGGACTCTCAAAAATTCACCCCTCCACTTT.

J is TRBJ2-1 and V is TRBV27; D possibly corresponds to TRBD1 (5 bases). Germline values: CDR1 MNHEY, CDR2 SMNVEV (reference sequence). V lost 8 bases and J lost 0, with 11 bases in between. The CDR3 extends over 14 amino acids. The CDR3 DNA is TGTGCCAGCGGTAGACAGAGCTCCTACAATGAGCAGTTCTTC. This encodes CASGRQSSYNEQFF.

J is TRBJ2-5 and V is TRBV7-9; D is ambiguous. Germline CDR1 and CDR2: SEHNR and FQNEAQ (reference sequence). CDR3 length equals 15 residues. V was trimmed by 0 bases and J by 2 bases, leaving 10 bases between them. CDR3 DNA: TGTGCCAGCAGCTTAGCGGAGAATCATCAAGAGACCCAGTACTTC. Translation gives CASSLAENHQETQYF.

This clone was detected only a few times. The J gene is TRBJ1-4, the V gene TRBV15; D remains unclear. Germline lookup yields CDR1 LNHNV and CDR2 YYDKDF (reference sequence). Trimming left V 0 bases short and J 6 bases short, with 11 bases between. This CDR3 spans 15 amino acids. The CDR3 reads CATSRDRGWDEKLFF. The DNA of the CDR3 is TGTGCCACCAGCAGAGATCGGGGATGGGATGAAAAACTGTTTTTT.

CDR3 nucleotides: TGTGCCACCGTGACTAGCGGGACTGGGGCCAACGTCCTGACTTTC. Amino acids: CATVTSGTGANVLTF. The rearrangement uses TRBV28 and TRBJ2-6, with 11 positions matching TRBD2. Germline CDR1 and CDR2: MDHEN and SYDVKM. V trimming: 10 bases; J trimming: 2 bases; junction bases outside the gene matches: 4. The CDR3 runs to 15 residues.

The J gene is TRBJ2-3, the V gene TRBV15; D not certain. The germline V gene encodes CDR1 LNHNV and CDR2 YYDKDF (reference sequence). Trimming took 6 bases from V and 1 from J, leaving 17 bases between them. This CDR3 comprises 16 residues. CDR3 in DNA: TGTGCCACCAGAGGCTTCGGCCTTAGGCGCACAGATACGCAGTATTTT. The encoded protein is CATRGFGLRRTDTQYF.

The chain uses TRBV6-5 and TRBJ1-1; 7 bases are a match to TRBD1. The CDR3 totals 11 residues. The germline gives CDR1 MNHEY, CDR2 SVGAGI. J lost 11 bases, V lost 5 bases, and 5 bases had no gene match. In nucleotides, the CDR3 is TGTGCCAGCAGTGAATCAGGGGGGGCTTTCTTT. It is translated as CASSESGGAFF.

The chain is built from TRBV7-9 and TRBJ2-1; the D gene is possibly TRBD1 (6 bases). V shed 7 bases and J shed 7 bases, with 17 bases lying between them. The CDR3 runs 14 residues. Per the germline V gene, CDR1 is SEHNR and CDR2 is FQNEAQ (reference sequence). The CDR3 DNA is TGTGCCAGCATCCAGGGGCTGGGATTTAATGAGCAGTTCTTC. Translation: CASIQGLGFNEQFF.

J is TRBJ1-5 and V is TRBV10-3, with D perhaps TRBD1 (5 bases). This CDR3 has 15 amino acids. The V end lost 0 bases, the J end lost 5 bases, and 11 bases lay between the germline ends. CDR1 is ENHRY, CDR2 SYGVKD, per germline. The CDR3 spells CAISESGQGYQPQHF. Here the CDR3 DNA reads TGTGCCATCAGTGAGTCGGGGCAGGGCTATCAGCCCCAGCATTTT.

This chain joins TRBV15 and TRBJ1-4; D gene uncertain. This CDR3 has 15 residues. CDR1 is LNHNV, CDR2 YYDKDF, per germline (reference sequence). Trimming shortened V by 4 bases and J by 4 bases, and 13 bases separated the two germline ends. In nucleotides, the CDR3 is TGTGCCACCAGCACTGGTGCACGACGTAATGAAAAACTGTTTTTT. Its translation: CATSTGARRNEKLFF.

V is TRBV18 and J is TRBJ2-5; no clear D. The CDR3 spans 12 residues. The V gene's germline CDR1 is KGHSH and CDR2 LQKENI. The V end lost 2 bases, the J end lost 1 base, and 2 bases lay between the germline ends. The CDR3 sequence: CASSPGQETQYF. Here the CDR3 DNA reads TGTGCCAGCTCACCAGGCCAAGAGACCCAGTACTTC. Complete variable domain (other parts from reference TRBV18 and TRBJ2-5): NAGVMQNPRHLVRRRGQEARLRCSPMKGHSHVYWYRQLPEEGLKFMVYLQKENIIDESGMPKERFSAEFPKEGPSILRIQQVVRGDSAAYFCASSPGQETQYFGPGTRLLVL.